This TCR beta chain appears in the sequencing data of a study of T cell repertoires in cytomegalovirus infection (dated by TCRdb to 2018 to 2020). For the study in its entirety: The HLA type of each donor mattered for the analysis, because public TCR beta signatures pointed to carriage of CMV infection along with the matching HLA type. General conclusions and limits of the study: The ex vivo response was dominated by HLA-C-restricted CMV-specific TCR beta clonotypes, and the single most frequent clonotype in two of eight donors was supplied by these HLA-C-restricted clonotypes. Cumulative frequency of public TCR beta family members discriminated carriers of CMV infection plus the relevant HLA type in this cohort and an independent approximately 400-donor cohort.

This clonotype was seen a few times. This receptor's antigen is unknown. No much larger clone is present one base from it, and per-base qualities are unavailable. Sequenced on an Illumina HiSeq 1500. TCRdb took the public reads, trimmed them with fastp at Q25, ran MiXCR for clone calling and kept in-frame beta chains. Each entry is one CDR3 protein sequence, shown with its most common DNA and genes. The sample data list 150,000 to 200,000 distinct CDR3 sequences, and approximately 19% of these were observed just once. Of the sample, about 3% is held by the ten largest clones. CDR1 is given as MGHRA and CDR2 as YSYEKL, both from the germline V gene. Spanning cysteine to phenylalanine, the CDR3 consists of 15 amino acids. The sequence is cut down to CDR3 DNA, 45 bases in frame from base 1. V is clipped by 0 bases and J by 4 bases, and the sequence between their germline boundaries is 10 bases long.

The receptor chain draws on TRBV4-1 and TRBJ2-1, with the identity of the D gene unclear. The specimen sequenced was PBMCs. This sequence originates from a human donor in good health (CMV status not recorded). Some clones in this sample may be carry-over from other donors' samples. Here is the DNA: TGCGCCAGCAGCCAAGATGGATCGGATTACAATGAGCAGTTCTTC. Its amino acids are CASSQDGSDYNEQFF.